Shown below are 25 T cell receptor beta chains from a single sample sequenced in a study of blood T cell repertoires in COVID-19. Sequenced by immunoSEQ multiplex PCR; TCRdb stores in-frame clones only, minus some. The profile covers 310,000 or so clones, with roughly 87% appearing a single time and around 9.3% taken by the ten largest. The material sequenced was PBMCs or T cells enriched from blood (not recorded which). The origin of the receptors is a woman aged 18-29 years who had recovered from COVID-19.

The rearrangement joins TRBV28 to TRBJ2-3; 8 nucleotides agree with TRBD2. The CDR3 length is 16 residues. The trim removed 5 bases at V and 5 bases at J, leaving 12 bases unmatched. Germline V gene lookup returns CDR1 MDHEN and CDR2 SYDVKM. The CDR3 loop reads CASSTRGAGVGDTQYF. The CDR3 coding sequence is TGTGCCAGCAGTACCCGAGGAGCGGGGGTAGGAGATACGCAGTATTTT.

This chain uses TRBV10-1 with TRBJ1-6; 7 nucleotides align to TRBD1. Looked up from germline, CDR1 is WNHNN and CDR2 is SYGVQD (reference sequence). V gave up 4 bases and J gave up 7 bases; unmatched junction bases: 25. The CDR3 is 21 amino acids. As DNA, the CDR3 is TGCGCCAGCAGTGGAGAGACAGGTCCCGAGCAGAGCGTGGGACAGAATTCACCCCTCCACTTT. Translated, it gives CASSGETGPEQSVGQNSPLHF.

This clone was recorded once. The rearrangement links TRBV5-1 to TRBJ1-1, with D possibly being TRBD1 (5 bases). The length of the CDR3 is 13 residues. The germline V gene has CDR1 SGHRS and CDR2 YFSETQ. V lost 3 bases to trimming and J lost 5 bases, with 11 bases between them. DNA for the CDR3: TGCGCCAGCAGCTGGACACCAGGGACTGAAGCTTTCTTT. It is translated as CASSWTPGTEAFF.

The chain's CDR3 is CASSLGSSGNTIYF. The DNA of the CDR3 is TGTGCCAGCAGCTTAGGGAGCTCTGGAAACACCATATATTTT. The V call is TRBV7-8, the J call TRBJ1-3, with no clear D. This CDR3 spans 14 amino acids. The germline gives CDR1 SGHVS, CDR2 FQNEAQ. V lost 1 base and J lost 0, with 4 bases in between.

The chain has TRBV9 and TRBJ2-2, with 8 bases lining up with TRBD2. CDR3 size: 17 residues. CDR1 SGDLS and CDR2 YYNGEE come from the germline V gene. V was pared by 1 base and J by 6 bases, with 11 bases of the junction left unmatched. Here the CDR3 reads CASSVLAGSPRSGELFF. The CDR3 DNA reads as TGTGCCAGCAGCGTACTAGCGGGTTCCCCCCGGTCCGGGGAGCTGTTTTTT.

V and J are TRBV27 and TRBJ1-4; weak D call: TRBD1 (6 bases). V was trimmed by 2 bases and J by 3 bases, leaving 7 bases between them. The CDR3 contains 14 residues. Germline lookup yields CDR1 MNHEY and CDR2 SMNVEV (reference sequence). For the CDR3, the DNA is TGTGCCAGCAGTTTAAACAGGGCTAATGAAAAACTGTTTTTT. Protein sequence: CASSLNRANEKLFF.

The rearrangement uses TRBV30 and TRBJ1-2; TRBD1 might be the D (5 bases). Trimming removed 4 bases at V and 6 bases at J, with 15 bases between. This CDR3 region has 13 residues. The V gene's germline CDR1 is GTSNPN and CDR2 SVGIG (reference sequence). The DNA of the CDR3 is TGTGCCTGGACCGTTAAGGGGCTCGATGGCTACACCTTC. Encoded protein: CAWTVKGLDGYTF.

For this clone: One end of the junction is discordant with germline, which a read error may explain. Here the CDR3 DNA reads TGTGCCACCAGCAGGGATTACAGGGGGCAAGTGACCCAGTACTTC. This gives the protein CATSRDYRGQVTQYF. The V gene is TRBV15, the J gene TRBJ2-5; 9 bases are shared with TRBD1. The CDR3 extends over 15 amino acids. The germline V gene encodes CDR1 LNHNV and CDR2 YYDKDF (reference sequence).

The chain has TRBV27 and TRBJ2-7, with D unclear. The CDR3 has 15 amino acids. Germline assignment: CDR1 MNHEY and CDR2 SMNVEV (reference sequence). Trimming stripped 4 bases from V and 1 base from J, with 14 bases between. CDR3 in amino acids: CASSSGRPPSYEQYF. CDR3 nucleotide sequence: TGTGCCAGCAGTTCAGGTAGACCCCCTTCCTACGAGCAGTACTTC.

This chain links TRBV27 with TRBJ2-3, with 7 nucleotides matching TRBD1. The CDR3 is 14 amino acids. Germline V gene lookup returns CDR1 MNHEY and CDR2 SMNVEV (reference sequence). Trimming took 4 bases from V and 4 from J; bases not matched to a gene: 5. The CDR3 here is CASSWTGRADTQYF. The CDR3, as DNA: TGTGCCAGCAGTTGGACAGGCCGGGCAGATACGCAGTATTTT.

The chain combines TRBV20-1 with TRBJ2-1; 9 bases fit TRBD2. Germline V CDR1 and CDR2: DFQATT, SNEGSKA (reference sequence). CDR3 length: 15 amino acids. J gave up 7 bases and V 3 bases, and 10 bases lay outside the gene matches. The CDR3 DNA reads as TGCAGTGCTAGTTACAGCGGGGGGCTTGTTAATGAGCAGTTCTTC. Translating gives CSASYSGGLVNEQFF.

The chain uses TRBV10-3 and TRBJ1-2; D is ambiguous. The CDR3 runs 11 residues. The V end was cut by 2 bases, the J end by 9 bases, with 7 bases between. Per germline, CDR1 ENHRY and CDR2 SYGVKD. The CDR3 sequence is CAISEPGSYTF. The CDR3 coding sequence is TGTGCCATCAGTGAGCCAGGCAGCTACACCTTC.

This clone was detected only a few times. The chain employs TRBV3-1 (or the pseudogene TRBV3-2) and TRBJ1-1, with D uncertain. V was clipped by 0 bases and J by 5 bases, with 13 bases between them. The length of the CDR3 is 15 residues. From germline, CDR1 is LGHDT and CDR2 YNNKEL (reference sequence). This chain's CDR3 is CASSQDGASSTEAFF. The CDR3 bases are TGTGCCAGCAGCCAAGATGGAGCATCCTCAACTGAAGCTTTCTTT.

With regard to this clone: The sample contains more than one DNA sequence encoding this CDR3. The chain carries TRBV28 and TRBJ1-1; 8 bases match TRBD1. This CDR3 comprises 12 residues. CDR1 is MDHEN, CDR2 SYDVKM, per germline. V was pared by 6 bases and J by 4 bases, with 1 base of the junction left unmatched. Here the CDR3 reads CASSTGGTEAFF. The CDR3 nucleotides read TGTGCCAGCAGCACAGGGGGCACTGAAGCTTTCTTT.

This rearrangement joins TRBV28 to TRBJ1-4; D gene ambiguous. Germline CDR1 is MDHEN and CDR2 is SYDVKM. V was pared by 2 bases and J by 6 bases, with 10 bases between. The CDR3 runs to 14 residues. Here the CDR3 DNA reads TGTGCCAGCAGTTTAGTGGGCTTCGATGAAAAACTGTTTTTT. Amino acids: CASSLVGFDEKLFF. Full variable domain (rest looked up from reference TRBV28 and TRBJ1-4): DVKVTQSSRYLVKRTGEKVFLECVQDMDHENMFWYRQDPGLGLRLIYFSYDVKMKEKGDIPEGYSVSREKKERFSLILESASTNQTSMYLCASSLVGFDEKLFFGSGTQLSVL.

In DNA form, the CDR3 reads TGTGCCAGCAGCTTAAACAGGGCAAATGAAAAACTGTTTTTT. Translated, it gives CASSLNRANEKLFF. This chain links TRBV11-2 with TRBJ1-4, with a weak D call TRBD1 (6 bases). Germline CDR1 is SGHAT and CDR2 is FQNNGV. This CDR3 contains 14 residues. V was clipped by 2 bases and J by 5 bases, with 9 bases between them.

The V call is TRBV7-3, the J call TRBJ2-2; tentatively, D is TRBD1 (6 bases). The length of the CDR3 is 15 residues. Trimming shortened V by 2 bases and J by 2 bases, and 9 bases separated the two germline ends. CDR1 is SGHTA and CDR2 is FQGTGA in the germline V gene. In DNA, the CDR3 is TGTGCCAGCAGCTTAGGGGGACACAACACCGGGGAGCTGTTTTTT. Residues: CASSLGGHNTGELFF. The full variable domain, completed using reference TRBV7-3 and TRBJ2-2, is GAGVSQTPSNKVTEKGKYVELRCDPISGHTALYWYRQSLGQGPEFLIYFQGTGAADDSGLPNDRFFAVRPEGSVSTLKIQRTERGDSAVYLCASSLGGHNTGELFFGEGSRLTVL.

This chain's CDR3 is CATSDPSGQEKFYGYTF. In DNA, the CDR3 is TGTGCCACCAGTGATCCATCGGGACAGGAGAAATTCTATGGCTACACCTTC. V usage is TRBV24-1 and J usage is TRBJ1-2; TRBD1 matches 8 bases. Germline CDR1 KGHDR, CDR2 SFDVKD. V lost 3 bases, J lost 4 bases, and 12 bases stayed unmatched. The CDR3 sequence is 17 residues long.

The chain employs TRBV7-2 and TRBJ2-3; D may be TRBD2 (6 bases). The CDR3 spans 15 residues. Germline V gene lookup returns CDR1 SGHTA and CDR2 FQGNSA. Trimming pared 1 base from V and 3 bases from J, leaving 11 bases between. Here the CDR3 DNA reads TGTGCCAGCAGCTTAGATGGGCGGGATACAGATACGCAGTATTTT. Translating it yields CASSLDGRDTDTQYF. The full variable domain, rest sourced from reference TRBV7-2 and TRBJ2-3, is GAGVSQSPSNKVTEKGKDVELRCDPISGHTALYWYRQSLGQGLEFLIYFQGNSAPDKSGLPSDRFSAERTGGSVSTLTIQRTQQEDSAVYLCASSLDGRDTDTQYFGPGTRLTVL.

V is TRBV7-3 and J is TRBJ2-2; possibly TRBD1 for D (5 bases). Germline CDR1 reads SGHTA; CDR2 reads FQGTGA. The CDR3 loop spans 16 amino acids. V dropped 5 bases and J dropped 5 bases, with 18 bases sitting between them. The CDR3 DNA reads TGTGCCAGCAGCAACGTAGCAGGGTACCCGACCGGGGAGCTGTTTTTT. Translation: CASSNVAGYPTGELFF.

V is TRBV5-1 and J is TRBJ2-1, with 8 bases matching TRBD2. CDR1 is SGHRS and CDR2 is YFSETQ in the germline V gene. The trim removed 7 bases at V and 1 base at J, leaving 4 bases unmatched. The CDR3 spans 14 residues. The CDR3: CASSGGPSYNEQFF. The CDR3 DNA reads TGCGCCAGCTCGGGGGGGCCTTCCTACAATGAGCAGTTCTTC.

V usage is TRBV7-6 and J usage is TRBJ2-3; TRBD2 matches 11 bases. The CDR3 consists of 16 residues. In germline, CDR1 is SGHVS, CDR2 FNYEAQ. The V segment lost 5 bases and the J segment 5 bases; nucleotides outside the gene matches: 9. Written as DNA, the CDR3 is TGTGCCAGCAGCCAATCGACTAGCGGGATGGGAGATACGCAGTATTTT. It translates to CASSQSTSGMGDTQYF.

The chain recombines TRBV6-2 or TRBV6-3 with TRBJ2-7, with 9 bases lining up with TRBD2. This CDR3 is 14 amino acids long. The V gene end was trimmed by 2 bases and the J gene end by 2 bases; junction bases not matched to a gene: 1. CDR1 is MNHEY, CDR2 SVGEGT, per germline. Written as DNA, the CDR3 is TGTGCCAGCAGTTACCCTAGCGGGACCTACGAGCAGTACTTC. This encodes CASSYPSGTYEQYF.

The chain has TRBV6-2 or TRBV6-3 and TRBJ1-4; D is possibly TRBD1 (6 bases). Trimming left V 5 bases short and J 3 bases short, with 13 bases between. The CDR3 contains 15 residues. Germline loops: CDR1 MNHEY, CDR2 SVGEGT. The CDR3, as DNA: TGTGCCAGCAGTCGAAACAGGGCGGCTAATGAAAAACTGTTTTTT. Amino acids: CASSRNRAANEKLFF.

The chain employs TRBV7-9 and TRBJ1-5; D is unresolved. The germline V and J ends were trimmed by 2 bases and 2 bases, with 10 bases remaining between them. Germline CDR1 and CDR2: SEHNR and FQNEAQ (reference sequence). This CDR3 is 15 amino acids long. CDR3 DNA sequence: TGTGCCAGCAGCTTAAGCGGAGGCGGCAATCAGCCCCAGCATTTT. Translated: CASSLSGGGNQPQHF. The full variable domain, in which reference TRBV7-9 and TRBJ1-5 provide the parts outside the CDR3, is DTGVSQNPRHKITKRGQNVTFRCDPISEHNRLYWYRQTLGQGPEFLTYFQNEAQLEKSRLLSDRFSAERPKGSFSTLEIQRTEQGDSAMYLCASSLSGGGNQPQHFGDGTRLSIL.